A selection of T cell receptor beta chains follows, all from one sample in a study of blood T cell repertoires in COVID-19. Data came from immunoSEQ multiplex PCR; TCRdb stores just in-frame clones and leaves some out. The sample has about 260,000 clones; 85% to 90% are singletons. Sequenced sample: peripheral blood. Receptors originate from a woman between 35 and 50 years old who had recovered from COVID-19. The CDR3 runs from the conserved cysteine through the conserved F or W. A D gene is named only where the DNA matches it firmly. Clone size is shown for a subset of rows, as once, few, many or a class of expanded clone.

v_gene: TRBV19; d_gene: TRBD1; abundance: .; j_gene: TRBJ1-1; CDR3nt: TGTGCCAGTAGTATTCACCCGACAGGGGGCGTAGCTTTCTTT; CDR3aa: CASSIHPTGGVAFF
v_gene: TRBV4-1; d_gene: .; abundance: .; j_gene: TRBJ1-1; CDR3nt: TGCGCCAGCAGCCGGGCTTTTGGTGAAGCTTTCTTT; CDR3aa: CASSRAFGEAFF
v_gene: TRBV7-9; d_gene: .; abundance: .; j_gene: TRBJ2-5; CDR3nt: TGTGCCGGGGGCAGGGGAGAGGCACAAGAGACCCAGTACTTC; CDR3aa: CAGGRGEAQETQYF
v_gene: TRBV6-2/TRBV6-3; d_gene: TRBD1; abundance: .; j_gene: TRBJ2-1; CDR3nt: TGTGCCAGCAGTTGGACAGGGGCGAACAATGAGCAGTTCTTC; CDR3aa: CASSWTGANNEQFF
v_gene: TRBV27; d_gene: .; abundance: few; j_gene: TRBJ1-1; CDR3nt: TGTGCCAGCAGCCGCCTCCGGTCGAACACTGAAGCTTTCTTT; CDR3aa: CASSRLRSNTEAFF
v_gene: TRBV28; d_gene: TRBD1; abundance: .; j_gene: TRBJ2-7; CDR3nt: TGTGCCAGCGGGTCACAGGGGCCGGGACCGACGTCAAGCGAGCAGTACTTC; CDR3aa: CASGSQGPGPTSSEQYF
v_gene: TRBV6-1; d_gene: TRBD2; abundance: many; j_gene: TRBJ2-7; CDR3nt: TGTGCCAGCAGTGAAATAGGTAGCGGGGGGTACGAGCAGTACTTC; CDR3aa: CASSEIGSGGYEQYF
v_gene: TRBV5-6; d_gene: .; abundance: .; j_gene: TRBJ2-3; CDR3nt: TGTGCCAGCAGCTTGGCCGCACCGGGGAGGAATGCAGATACGCAGTATTTT; CDR3aa: CASSLAAPGRNADTQYF
v_gene: TRBV2; d_gene: .; abundance: .; j_gene: TRBJ1-2; CDR3nt: TGTGCCAGCAGCGTCAAGGGGCAGTCGACTAACTATGGCTACACCTTC; CDR3aa: CASSVKGQSTNYGYTF
v_gene: TRBV19; d_gene: .; abundance: .; j_gene: TRBJ1-4; CDR3nt: TGTGCCAGTAGTGCGAACCAGCGCCCTAATGAAAAACTGTTTTTT; CDR3aa: CASSANQRPNEKLFF
v_gene: TRBV14; d_gene: TRBD2; abundance: .; j_gene: TRBJ2-1; CDR3nt: TGTGCCAGCAGCCACCTACCCCTTGCGGGGGGCCCCAATGAGCAGTTCTTC; CDR3aa: CASSHLPLAGGPNEQFF
v_gene: TRBV10-3; d_gene: TRBD1; abundance: .; j_gene: TRBJ1-2; CDR3nt: TGTGCCATCAGACCCATCACAGGGGGCTATGGCTACACCTTC; CDR3aa: CAIRPITGGYGYTF